Below, 14 T cell receptor beta chains from the same sample are listed, as sequenced in a study of T-cell reconstitution after alpha-beta-depleted transplantation in children. Molecular barcoding with unique molecular identifiers was used for the TCRbeta library. TCRdb called the PCR reads again in MiXCR, with one record for every CDR3 protein. Altogether 800,000 to 1,000,000 distinct CDR3 sequences are present, 25% to 35% being singletons, with the ten largest covering 25% to 35%. Specimen: PBMCs, mostly from graft donor cells, collected 360 days after TCRalphabeta/CD19-depleted stem cell transplant. These receptors originate from a boy younger than two who had a stem cell transplant for SCID, so the T cells may come from the graft donor.

This clonotype turned up a few times. The chain combines TRBV28 with TRBJ2-1; unclear D gene. The CDR3 covers 15 residues. V lost 0 bases and J 2 bases, leaving 8 bases between the germline ends. Germline assignment: CDR1 MDHEN and CDR2 SYDVKM. In DNA form, the CDR3 reads TGTGCCAGCAGTTTATGGGGCGTTCCCTACAATGAGCAGTTCTTC. It yields the protein CASSLWGVPYNEQFF. Complete variable domain (other parts from reference TRBV28 and TRBJ2-1): DVKVTQSSRYLVKRTGEKVFLECVQDMDHENMFWYRQDPGLGLRLIYFSYDVKMKEKGDIPEGYSVSREKKERFSLILESASTNQTSMYLCASSLWGVPYNEQFFGPGTRLTVL.

The chain joins TRBV28 to TRBJ1-1; 10 nucleotides align to TRBD1. Germline V gives CDR1 MDHEN, CDR2 SYDVKM. J gave up 4 bases and V 6 bases, and 11 bases lay outside the gene matches. This CDR3 contains 16 residues. In nucleotides, the CDR3 is TGTGCCAGCAGACTTACCGGGACAGGGGTACGCACTGAAGCTTTCTTT. Its translation is CASRLTGTGVRTEAFF.

The genes are TRBV3-1 and TRBJ2-1; 7 nucleotides match TRBD2. The CDR3 covers 15 residues. Germline CDR1 is LGHDT and CDR2 is YNNKEL (reference sequence). V shed 2 bases, J shed 4 bases, and the junction held 5 bases outside the gene matches. CDR3 nucleotide sequence: TGTGCCAGCAGCCAAAGCGGGATTTTTTACAATGAGCAGTTCTTC. Translation gives CASSQSGIFYNEQFF.

As DNA, the CDR3 is TGTGCCAGCAGTTTTTTAGACGCCTGGGGGAATGAGCAGTTCTTC. Residues: CASSFLDAWGNEQFF. The chain joins TRBV12-3 or TRBV12-4 to TRBJ2-1; D tentatively fits TRBD1 or TRBD2 (5 bases each). The CDR3 totals 15 residues. Trimming removed 3 bases at V and 7 bases at J, with 16 bases between.

This chain uses TRBV20-1 with TRBJ1-1; D is undetermined. Trimming removed 3 bases at V and 0 bases at J, with 14 bases between. CDR1 and CDR2 (germline): DFQATT, SNEGSKA (reference sequence). The CDR3 spans 15 residues. CDR3 nucleotide sequence: TGCAGTGCTAGTCCCCATTTGGGGATGAACACTGAAGCTTTCTTT. Its translation is CSASPHLGMNTEAFF.

This clonotype was observed many times. The chain combines TRBV27 with TRBJ2-6, with D tentatively TRBD1 (5 bases). CDR1 and CDR2 (germline): MNHEY, SMNVEV (reference sequence). This CDR3 is 15 amino acids long. Trimming stripped 10 bases from V and 2 bases from J, with 15 bases between. This CDR3 is CATSPGNAGANVLTF. Here the CDR3 DNA reads TGTGCCACCTCACCAGGGAACGCTGGGGCCAACGTCCTGACTTTC.

The chain has TRBV4-3 and TRBJ2-1; 7 bases are a match to TRBD2. The germline CDR1 and CDR2 sequences are LGHNA and YSLEER. The V segment lost 1 base and the J segment 3 bases; nucleotides outside the gene matches: 9. CDR3 size: 17 residues. CDR3 coding DNA: TGCGCCAGCAGCCAAGCTGAAGCGGGGAGCATCTACAATGAGCAGTTCTTC. This gives the protein CASSQAEAGSIYNEQFF.

This clonotype was observed a handful of times. CDR3 in amino acids: CATSDQRAAEETQYF. CDR3 DNA sequence: TGTGCCACCAGTGACCAGCGAGCAGCCGAAGAGACCCAGTACTTC. The chain carries TRBV24-1 and TRBJ2-5; no definite D call. From germline, CDR1 is KGHDR and CDR2 SFDVKD. The V gene lost 4 bases and the J gene lost 3 bases, with 14 bases spanning the gap. CDR3 size: 15 residues.

The chain combines TRBV2 with TRBJ2-1, with TRBD2 matching 9 bases. The V gene's germline CDR1 is SNHLY and CDR2 FYNNEI. This CDR3 is built from 14 residues. V dropped 6 bases and J dropped 5; count of bases not matched to a gene: 5. The CDR3 DNA is TGTGCCAGCAGGGCGGGGACTAGCAACAATGAGCAGTTCTTC. Translated: CASRAGTSNNEQFF.

In the case of this clonotype: No conserved phenylalanine or tryptophan ends this CDR3, so it is likely a read error. The chain links TRBV24-1 to TRBJ2-2; 9 bases agree with TRBD1. CDR1 is KGHDR, CDR2 SFDVKD, per germline. This CDR3 has 16 amino acids. Unmatched junction bases numbered 3, after V lost 3 bases and J lost 2 bases. CDR3 coding DNA: TGTGCCACCAGTGATACGGACAGGGGTAACACCGGGGAGCTGTTTTCT. Residues: CATSDTDRGNTGELFS.

The rearrangement uses TRBV5-1 and TRBJ1-1; TRBD1 is a possible D gene (5 bases). CDR1 is SGHRS and CDR2 is YFSETQ in the germline V gene. Trimming cost V 4 bases and J 0 bases, with 19 bases left between them. The CDR3 runs to 17 residues. Here the CDR3 reads CASSEFGVAGMNTEAFF. CDR3 DNA: TGCGCCAGCAGCGAATTCGGGGTAGCAGGGATGAACACTGAAGCTTTCTTT. The full variable domain, with the rest looked up from reference TRBV5-1 and TRBJ1-1, is KAGVTQTPRYLIKTRGQQVTLSCSPISGHRSVSWYQQTPGQGLQFLFEYFSETQRNKGNFPGRFSGRQFSNSRSEMNVSTLELGDSALYLCASSEFGVAGMNTEAFFGQGTRLTVV.

Note on this clonotype: At one end, the junction sequence differs from germline, possibly due to a read error. The chain links TRBV18 to TRBJ2-3; the match to TRBD2 covers 7 bases. From germline, CDR1 is KGHSH and CDR2 LQKENI. This CDR3 has 16 residues. Here the CDR3 reads CASTPLRGVSTDTQYF. The DNA for the CDR3 is TGTGCCAGCACACCCCTTCGGGGGGTTAGCACAGATACGCAGTATTTT.

J is TRBJ2-7 and V is TRBV5-1; 7 bases agree with TRBD2. The CDR3 length is 15 residues. The V gene's germline CDR1 is SGHRS and CDR2 YFSETQ. V was pared by 4 bases and J by 4 bases, with 11 bases of the junction left unmatched. CDR3 residues: CASSTGLDYPYEQYF. DNA for the CDR3: TGCGCCAGCAGCACCGGACTAGACTATCCGTACGAGCAGTACTTC.

This clonotype was seen more than once but under ten times. The CDR3 loop is CSTGTGSLIYNEQFF. As DNA, the CDR3 is TGCAGCACCGGGACAGGGAGTCTGATTTACAATGAGCAGTTCTTC. The rearrangement links TRBV29-1 to TRBJ2-1; 9 bases fit TRBD1. The junction had 12 bases not matched to a gene; V was cut back by 8 bases and J by 4 bases. The germline CDR1 and CDR2 sequences are SQVTM and ANQGSEA. The CDR3 length is 15 residues.